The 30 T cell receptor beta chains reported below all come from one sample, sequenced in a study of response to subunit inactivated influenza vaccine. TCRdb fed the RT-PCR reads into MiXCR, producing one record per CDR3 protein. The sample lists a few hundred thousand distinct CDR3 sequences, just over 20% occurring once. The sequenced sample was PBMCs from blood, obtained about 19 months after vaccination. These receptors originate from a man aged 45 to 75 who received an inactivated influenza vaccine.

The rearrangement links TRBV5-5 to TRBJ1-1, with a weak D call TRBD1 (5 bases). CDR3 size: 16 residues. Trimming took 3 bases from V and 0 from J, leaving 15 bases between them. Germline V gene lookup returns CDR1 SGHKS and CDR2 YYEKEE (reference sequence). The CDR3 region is CASSSTPTAVNTEAFF. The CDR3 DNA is TGTGCCAGCAGCTCGACACCGACAGCTGTGAACACTGAAGCTTTCTTT.

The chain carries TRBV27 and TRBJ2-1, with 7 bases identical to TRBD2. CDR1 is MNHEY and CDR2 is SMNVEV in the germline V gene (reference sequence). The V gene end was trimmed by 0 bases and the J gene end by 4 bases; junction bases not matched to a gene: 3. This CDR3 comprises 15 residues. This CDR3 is CASSLSGGNYNEQFF. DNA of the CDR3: TGTGCCAGCAGTTTATCGGGGGGGAATTACAATGAGCAGTTCTTC.

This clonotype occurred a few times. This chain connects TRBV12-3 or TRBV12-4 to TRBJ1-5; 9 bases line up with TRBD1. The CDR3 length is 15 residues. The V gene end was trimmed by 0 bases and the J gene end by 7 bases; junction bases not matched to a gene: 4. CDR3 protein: CASSLAGTGFQPQHF. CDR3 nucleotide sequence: TGTGCCAGCAGTTTAGCTGGGACAGGGTTCCAGCCCCAGCATTTT.

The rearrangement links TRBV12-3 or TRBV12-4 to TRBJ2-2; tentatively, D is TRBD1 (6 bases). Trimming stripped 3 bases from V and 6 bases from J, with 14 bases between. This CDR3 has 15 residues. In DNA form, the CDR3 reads TGTGCCAGCAGTTTGCAGGGGACGGTTGCCGGGGAGCTGTTTTTT. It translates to CASSLQGTVAGELFF.

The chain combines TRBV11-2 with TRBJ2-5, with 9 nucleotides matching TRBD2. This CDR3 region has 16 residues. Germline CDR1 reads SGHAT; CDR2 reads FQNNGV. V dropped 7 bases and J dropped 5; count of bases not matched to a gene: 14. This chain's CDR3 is CASTRVGGGAGETQYF. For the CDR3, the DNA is TGTGCCAGCACCCGTGTCGGCGGGGGGGCCGGGGAGACCCAGTACTTC. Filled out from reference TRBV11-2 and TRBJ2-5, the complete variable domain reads EAGVAQSPRYKIIEKRQSVAFWCNPISGHATLYWYQQILGQGPKLLIQFQNNGVVDDSQLPKDRFSAERLKGVDSTLKIQPAKLEDSAVYLCASTRVGGGAGETQYFGPGTRLLVL.

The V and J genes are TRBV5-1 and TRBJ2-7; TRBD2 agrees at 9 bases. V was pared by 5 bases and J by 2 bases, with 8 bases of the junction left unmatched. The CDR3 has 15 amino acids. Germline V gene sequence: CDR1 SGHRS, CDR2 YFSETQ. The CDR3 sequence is CASRPASGTTYEQYF. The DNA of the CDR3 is TGCGCCAGCAGGCCGGCTAGCGGGACTACCTACGAGCAGTACTTC.

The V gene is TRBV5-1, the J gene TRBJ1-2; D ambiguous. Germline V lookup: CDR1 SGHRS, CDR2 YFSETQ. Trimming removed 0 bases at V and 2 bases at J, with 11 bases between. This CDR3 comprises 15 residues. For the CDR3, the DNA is TGCGCCAGCAGCTTGGCCATACGGCAGAACTATGGCTACACCTTC. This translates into CASSLAIRQNYGYTF.

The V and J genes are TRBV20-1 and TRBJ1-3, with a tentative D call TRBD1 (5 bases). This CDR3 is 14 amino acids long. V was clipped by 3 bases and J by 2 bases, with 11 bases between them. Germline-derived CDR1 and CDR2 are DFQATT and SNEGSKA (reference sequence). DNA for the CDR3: TGCAGTGCTAGTTTCGGGGGGGCTGGAAACACCATATATTTT. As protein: CSASFGGAGNTIYF.

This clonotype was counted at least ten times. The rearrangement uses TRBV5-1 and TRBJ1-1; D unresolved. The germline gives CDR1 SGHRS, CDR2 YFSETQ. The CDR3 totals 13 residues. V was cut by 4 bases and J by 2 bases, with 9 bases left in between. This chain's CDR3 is CASSGGFNTEAFF. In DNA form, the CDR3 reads TGCGCCAGCAGCGGCGGGTTTAACACTGAAGCTTTCTTT. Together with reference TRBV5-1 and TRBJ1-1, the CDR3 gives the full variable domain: KAGVTQTPRYLIKTRGQQVTLSCSPISGHRSVSWYQQTPGQGLQFLFEYFSETQRNKGNFPGRFSGRQFSNSRSEMNVSTLELGDSALYLCASSGGFNTEAFFGQGTRLTVV.

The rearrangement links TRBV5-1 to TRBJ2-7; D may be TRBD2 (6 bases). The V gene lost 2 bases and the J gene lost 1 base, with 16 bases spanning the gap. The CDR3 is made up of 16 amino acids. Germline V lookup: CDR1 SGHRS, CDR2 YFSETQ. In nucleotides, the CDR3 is TGCGCCAGCAGCTTCACTTCAGGGAGCGGGTCCTACGAGCAGTACTTC. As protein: CASSFTSGSGSYEQYF. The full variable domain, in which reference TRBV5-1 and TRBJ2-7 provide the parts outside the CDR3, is KAGVTQTPRYLIKTRGQQVTLSCSPISGHRSVSWYQQTPGQGLQFLFEYFSETQRNKGNFPGRFSGRQFSNSRSEMNVSTLELGDSALYLCASSFTSGSGSYEQYFGPGTRLTVT.

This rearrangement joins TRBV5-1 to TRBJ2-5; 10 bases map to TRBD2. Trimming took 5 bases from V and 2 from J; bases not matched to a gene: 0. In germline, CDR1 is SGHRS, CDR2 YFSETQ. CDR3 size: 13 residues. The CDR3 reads CASRTSGQETQYF. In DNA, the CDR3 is TGCGCCAGCAGGACTAGCGGGCAAGAGACCCAGTACTTC. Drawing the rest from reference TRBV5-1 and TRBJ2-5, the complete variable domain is KAGVTQTPRYLIKTRGQQVTLSCSPISGHRSVSWYQQTPGQGLQFLFEYFSETQRNKGNFPGRFSGRQFSNSRSEMNVSTLELGDSALYLCASRTSGQETQYFGPGTRLLVL.

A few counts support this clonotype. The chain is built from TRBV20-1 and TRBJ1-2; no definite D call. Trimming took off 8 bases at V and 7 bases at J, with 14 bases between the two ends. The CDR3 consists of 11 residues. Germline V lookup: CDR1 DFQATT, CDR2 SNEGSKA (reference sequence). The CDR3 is CSFKGLGGYTF. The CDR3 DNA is TGCAGTTTTAAAGGGTTGGGTGGCTACACCTTC.

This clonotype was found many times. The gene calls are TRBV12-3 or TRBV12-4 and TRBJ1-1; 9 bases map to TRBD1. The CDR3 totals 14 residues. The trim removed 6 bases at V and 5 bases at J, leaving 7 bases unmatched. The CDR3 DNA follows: TGTGCCAGCAGATTACAGGGGGCTCGAACTGAAGCTTTCTTT. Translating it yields CASRLQGARTEAFF.

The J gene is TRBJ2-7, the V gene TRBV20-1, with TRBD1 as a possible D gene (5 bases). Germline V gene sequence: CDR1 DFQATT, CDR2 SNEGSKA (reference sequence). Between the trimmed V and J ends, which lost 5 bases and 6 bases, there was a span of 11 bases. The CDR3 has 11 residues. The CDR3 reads CSAFRESEQYF. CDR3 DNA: TGCAGTGCTTTCAGGGAATCCGAGCAGTACTTC.

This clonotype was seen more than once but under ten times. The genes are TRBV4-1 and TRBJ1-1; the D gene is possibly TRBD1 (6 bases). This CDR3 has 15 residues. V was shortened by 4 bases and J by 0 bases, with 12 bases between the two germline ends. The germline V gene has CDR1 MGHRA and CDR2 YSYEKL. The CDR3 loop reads CASSPGTNLNTEAFF. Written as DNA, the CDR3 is TGCGCCAGCAGCCCCGGGACAAACCTGAACACTGAAGCTTTCTTT.

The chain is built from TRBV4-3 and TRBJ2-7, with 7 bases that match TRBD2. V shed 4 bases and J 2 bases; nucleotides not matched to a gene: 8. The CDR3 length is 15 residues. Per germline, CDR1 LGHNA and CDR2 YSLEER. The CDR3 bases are TGCGCCAGCAGCCCCCAAGTGGCGGGGGCCTACGAGCAGTACTTC. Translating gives CASSPQVAGAYEQYF.

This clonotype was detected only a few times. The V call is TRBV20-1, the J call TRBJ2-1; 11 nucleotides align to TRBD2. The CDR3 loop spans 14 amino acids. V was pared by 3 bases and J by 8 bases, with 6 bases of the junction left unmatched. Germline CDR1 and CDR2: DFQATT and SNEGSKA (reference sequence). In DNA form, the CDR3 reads TGCAGTGCTAGTCGTAGCGGGAGGGGCGATGAGCAGTTCTTC. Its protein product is CSASRSGRGDEQFF.

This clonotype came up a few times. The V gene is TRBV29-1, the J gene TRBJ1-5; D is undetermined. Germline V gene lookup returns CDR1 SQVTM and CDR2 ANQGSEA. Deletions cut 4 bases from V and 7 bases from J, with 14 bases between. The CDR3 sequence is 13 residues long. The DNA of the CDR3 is TGCAGCGTTGCTCCAGGCACCAAGCAGCCCCAGCATTTT. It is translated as CSVAPGTKQPQHF. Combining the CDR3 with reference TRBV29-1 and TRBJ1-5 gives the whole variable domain SAVISQKPSRDICQRGTSLTIQCQVDSQVTMMFWYRQQPGQSLTLIATANQGSEATYESGFVIDKFPISRPNLTFSTLTVSNMSPEDSSIYLCSVAPGTKQPQHFGDGTRLSIL.

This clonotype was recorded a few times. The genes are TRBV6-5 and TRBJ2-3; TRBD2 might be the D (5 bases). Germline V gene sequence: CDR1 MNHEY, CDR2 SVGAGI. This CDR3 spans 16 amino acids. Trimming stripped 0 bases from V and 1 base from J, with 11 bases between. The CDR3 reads CASSYSSRGGTDTQYF. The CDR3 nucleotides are TGTGCCAGCAGTTACTCGAGTCGGGGAGGCACAGATACGCAGTATTTT.

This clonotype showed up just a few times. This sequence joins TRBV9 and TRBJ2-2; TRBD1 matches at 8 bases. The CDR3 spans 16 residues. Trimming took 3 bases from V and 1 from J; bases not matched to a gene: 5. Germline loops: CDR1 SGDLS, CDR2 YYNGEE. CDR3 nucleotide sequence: TGTGCCAGCAGCGCCTCCGGGACAGGGAACACCGGGGAGCTGTTTTTT. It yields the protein CASSASGTGNTGELFF.

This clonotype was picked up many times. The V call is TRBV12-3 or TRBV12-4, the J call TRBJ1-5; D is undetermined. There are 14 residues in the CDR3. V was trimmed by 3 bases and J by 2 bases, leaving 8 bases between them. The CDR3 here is CASSFSGRNQPQHF. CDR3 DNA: TGTGCCAGCAGTTTTTCTGGGCGCAATCAGCCCCAGCATTTT.

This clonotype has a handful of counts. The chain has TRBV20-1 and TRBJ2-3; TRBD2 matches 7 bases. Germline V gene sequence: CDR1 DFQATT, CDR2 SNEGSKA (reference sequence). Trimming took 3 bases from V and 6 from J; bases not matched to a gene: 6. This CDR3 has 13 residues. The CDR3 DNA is TGCAGTGCTAGGGTACTAGCGTGGGATACGCAGTATTTT. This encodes CSARVLAWDTQYF.

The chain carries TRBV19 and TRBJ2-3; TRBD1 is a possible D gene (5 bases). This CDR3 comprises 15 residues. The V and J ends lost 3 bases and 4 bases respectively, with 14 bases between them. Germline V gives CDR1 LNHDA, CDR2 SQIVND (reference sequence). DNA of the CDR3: TGTGCCAGTAGTATTGGATATGGGGCGGCAGATACGCAGTATTTT. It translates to CASSIGYGAADTQYF.

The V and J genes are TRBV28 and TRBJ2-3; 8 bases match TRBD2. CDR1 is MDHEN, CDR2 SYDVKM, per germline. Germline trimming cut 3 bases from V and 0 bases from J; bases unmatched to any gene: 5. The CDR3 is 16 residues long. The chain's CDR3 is CASSFVAGGSTDTQYF. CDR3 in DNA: TGTGCCAGCAGTTTTGTGGCGGGAGGCAGCACAGATACGCAGTATTTT.

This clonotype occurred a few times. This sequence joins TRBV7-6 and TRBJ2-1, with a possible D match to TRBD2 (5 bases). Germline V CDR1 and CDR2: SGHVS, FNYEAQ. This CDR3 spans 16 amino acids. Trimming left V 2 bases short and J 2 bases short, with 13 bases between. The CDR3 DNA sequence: TGTGCCAGCAGCTTAATGGAGCGGAGGACCTACAATGAGCAGTTCTTC. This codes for CASSLMERRTYNEQFF.

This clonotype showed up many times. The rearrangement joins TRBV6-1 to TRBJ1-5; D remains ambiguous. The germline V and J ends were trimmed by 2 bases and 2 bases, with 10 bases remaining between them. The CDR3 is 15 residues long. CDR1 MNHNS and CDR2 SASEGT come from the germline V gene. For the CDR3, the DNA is TGTGCCAGCAGTGAACGTTCAGGAGGCAATCAGCCCCAGCATTTT. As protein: CASSERSGGNQPQHF.

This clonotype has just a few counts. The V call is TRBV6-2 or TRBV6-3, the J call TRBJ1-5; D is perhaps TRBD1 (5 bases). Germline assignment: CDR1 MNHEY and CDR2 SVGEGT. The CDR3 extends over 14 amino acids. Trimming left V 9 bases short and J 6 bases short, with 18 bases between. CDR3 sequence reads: CASRSKGVGQPQHF. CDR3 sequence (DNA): TGTGCCAGTCGTTCCAAAGGGGTGGGTCAGCCCCAGCATTTT.

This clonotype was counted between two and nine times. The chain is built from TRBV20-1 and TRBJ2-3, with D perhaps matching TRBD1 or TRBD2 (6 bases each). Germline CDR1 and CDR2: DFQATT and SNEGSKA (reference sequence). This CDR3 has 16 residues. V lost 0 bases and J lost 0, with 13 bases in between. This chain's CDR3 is CSAREQGLSSTDTQYF. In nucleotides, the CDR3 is TGCAGTGCTAGAGAACAGGGACTGTCTAGCACAGATACGCAGTATTTT.

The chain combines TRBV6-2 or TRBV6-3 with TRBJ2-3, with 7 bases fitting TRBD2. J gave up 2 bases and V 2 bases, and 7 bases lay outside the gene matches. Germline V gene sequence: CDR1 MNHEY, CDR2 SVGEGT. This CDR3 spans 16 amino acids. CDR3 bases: TGTGCCAGCAGTTACGGCCTAGCGGAGAACACAGATACGCAGTATTTT. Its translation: CASSYGLAENTDTQYF.

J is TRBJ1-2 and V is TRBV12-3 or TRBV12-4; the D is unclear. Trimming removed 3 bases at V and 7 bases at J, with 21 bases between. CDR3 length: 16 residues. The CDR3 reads CASSFGTGRGGSGYTF. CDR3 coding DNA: TGTGCCAGCAGTTTTGGTACCGGCCGTGGAGGTTCTGGCTACACCTTC.